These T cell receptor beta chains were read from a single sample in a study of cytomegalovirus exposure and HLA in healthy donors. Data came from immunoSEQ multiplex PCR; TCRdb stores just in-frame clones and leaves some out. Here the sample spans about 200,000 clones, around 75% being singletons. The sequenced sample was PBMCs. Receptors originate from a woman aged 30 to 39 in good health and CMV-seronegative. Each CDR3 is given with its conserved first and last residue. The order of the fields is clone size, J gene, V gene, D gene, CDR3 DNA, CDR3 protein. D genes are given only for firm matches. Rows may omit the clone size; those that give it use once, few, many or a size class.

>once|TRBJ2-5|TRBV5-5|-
TGTGCCAGCGCTCGGACAGATACCGGAGAGACCCAGTACTTC
CASARTDTGETQYF
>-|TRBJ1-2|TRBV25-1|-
TGTGCCAGCCGCGGAACAGGGAGCTATGGCTACACCTTC
CASRGTGSYGYTF
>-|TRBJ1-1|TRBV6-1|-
TGTGCCGGAGGACAGACCAAGAACACTGAAGCTTTCTTT
CAGGQTKNTEAFF
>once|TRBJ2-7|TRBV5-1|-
TGCGCCAGCAGCATAAGGGACACCTCCTACGAGCAGTACTTC
CASSIRDTSYEQYF
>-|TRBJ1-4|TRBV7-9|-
TGTGCCAGCAGCCTCACGCAGGGTCGTGAAAAACTGTTTTTT
CASSLTQGREKLFF
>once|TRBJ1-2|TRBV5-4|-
TGTGCCAGCAGCTTGAGTAGTTGGGTGAAGGGGTCGAATGGCTACACCTTC
CASSLSSWVKGSNGYTF
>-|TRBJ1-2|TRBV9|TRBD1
TGTGCCAGCAGGGGGGACAGGAACTATGGCTACACCTTC
CASRGDRNYGYTF
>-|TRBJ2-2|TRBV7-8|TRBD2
TGTGCCAGCAGCTTAGGAAGACTAGCGGGGGGTATCGGGGAGCTGTTTTTT
CASSLGRLAGGIGELFF
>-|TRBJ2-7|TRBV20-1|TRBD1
TGCAGTGCGAGACAGGGCTACGAGCAGTACTTC
CSARQGYEQYF
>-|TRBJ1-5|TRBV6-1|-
TGTGCCAGCAGTGAATCGTGGGGGGGCAGCAATCAGCCCCAGCATTTT
CASSESWGGSNQPQHF
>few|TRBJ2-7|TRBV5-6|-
TGTGCCAGCAGCGCGGGACCCTCCTACGAGCAGTACTTC
CASSAGPSYEQYF
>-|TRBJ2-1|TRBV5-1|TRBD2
TGCGCCACGAACCCCTCTAGCGGGGGGGGAGGGGAGCAGTTCTTC
CATNPSSGGGGEQFF
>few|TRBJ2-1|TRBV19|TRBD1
TGTGCCAGGTTACCGGGACAGGGGGCCAGCTCCTACAATGAGCAGTTCTTC
CARLPGQGASSYNEQFF
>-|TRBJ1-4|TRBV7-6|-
TGTGCCAGCAGCTTGGAACCGGGATTCAATGAAAAACTGTTTTTT
CASSLEPGFNEKLFF
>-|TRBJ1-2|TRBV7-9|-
TGTGCCAGCAGCTCCCTTCTACAGGGTAACTATGGCTACACCTTC
CASSSLLQGNYGYTF
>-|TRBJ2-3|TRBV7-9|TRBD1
TGTGCCAGCAGACAGGGGGCGCGTGGAGATACGCAGTATTTT
CASRQGARGDTQYF
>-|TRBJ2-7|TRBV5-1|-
TGCGCCAGCAGCTTGGTCGGTGGCTACGAGCAGTACTTC
CASSLVGGYEQYF
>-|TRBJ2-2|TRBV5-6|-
TGTGCCAGCAGCTTGGGATTATACGGCACCGGGGAGCTGTTTTTT
CASSLGLYGTGELFF
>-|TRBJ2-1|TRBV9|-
TGTGCCAGCAGCGTAGATGAGTGGAGCTCCTACAATGAGCAGTTCTTC
CASSVDEWSSYNEQFF
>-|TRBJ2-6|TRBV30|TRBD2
TGTGCCTGGAGTGCGAGCGGGAGGCTTGATGGGGCCAACGTCCTGACTTTC
CAWSASGRLDGANVLTF
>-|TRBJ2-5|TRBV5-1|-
TGCGCCAGCAGCACGTCAGGGAAAGAGACCCAGTACTTC
CASSTSGKETQYF
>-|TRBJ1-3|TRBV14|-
TGTGCCAGCAGCCGACAAACAGGTACCACTGGAAACACCATATATTTT
CASSRQTGTTGNTIYF
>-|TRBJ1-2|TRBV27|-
TGTGCCAGCAGTTTTTCCGGCGGGACCAACTATGGCTACACCTTC
CASSFSGGTNYGYTF
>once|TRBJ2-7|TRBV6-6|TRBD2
TGTGCCAGCAGTTTCGGACTAGCGGGAGGGCCTTACGAGCAGTACTTC
CASSFGLAGGPYEQYF
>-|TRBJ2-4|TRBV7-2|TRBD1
TGTGCCAGCAGCCCTACAGGGGACATTCAGTACTTC
CASSPTGDIQYF
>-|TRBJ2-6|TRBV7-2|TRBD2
TGTGCCAGCAGCCCAAGTAGCGGGGGGGCCTCTGGGGCCAACGTCCTGACTTTC
CASSPSSGGASGANVLTF
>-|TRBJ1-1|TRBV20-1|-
TGCAGTGCCAGGATTAACACTGAAGCTTTCTTT
CSARINTEAFF
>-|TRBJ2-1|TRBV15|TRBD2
TGTGCCACCAGCAGAGGGTTAGCGGGAGGGTTCGGTGAGCAGTTCTTC
CATSRGLAGGFGEQFF
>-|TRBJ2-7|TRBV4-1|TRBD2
TGCGCCAGCAGCCAACCAGCGGGGGGTAGAGCCTACGAGCAGTACTTC
CASSQPAGGRAYEQYF
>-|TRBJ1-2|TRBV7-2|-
TGTGCCAGCAGCTTAAGGCCAGGGGTAAGGTATGGCTACACCTTC
CASSLRPGVRYGYTF
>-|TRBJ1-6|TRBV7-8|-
TGTGCCAGCAGCTTAGATGAGTTCTCACCCCTCCACTTT
CASSLDEFSPLHF
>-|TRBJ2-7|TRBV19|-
TGTGCCAGTAACCAAGGGGGGGCGGAGCAGTACTTC
CASNQGGAEQYF
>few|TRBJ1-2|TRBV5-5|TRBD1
TGTGCCAGCAGCTGGAGGTCATCAGGGGGGTCATATGGCTACACCTTC
CASSWRSSGGSYGYTF
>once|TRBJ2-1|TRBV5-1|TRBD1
TGCGCCAGCCGAGGGAGACAGGGGGACAATGAGCAGTTCTTC
CASRGRQGDNEQFF
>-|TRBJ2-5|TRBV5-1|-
TGCGCCAGCAGCTTGGAGCAGACCCAGTACTTC
CASSLEQTQYF
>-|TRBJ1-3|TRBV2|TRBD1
TGTGCCAGCAGTATGGGACAGTCCCGCTCTGGAAACACCATATATTTT
CASSMGQSRSGNTIYF
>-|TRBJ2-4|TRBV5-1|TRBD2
TGCGCCAGCAGCTTGGGTCGGCTAGCGGGGCAAAACATTCAGTACTTC
CASSLGRLAGQNIQYF
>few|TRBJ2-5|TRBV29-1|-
TGCAGCGTTGGGGCCCAGGGGGAGACCCAGTACTTC
CSVGAQGETQYF
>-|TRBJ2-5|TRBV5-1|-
TGCGCCAGCAGTCGGGATTCAGAGACCCAGTACTTC
CASSRDSETQYF
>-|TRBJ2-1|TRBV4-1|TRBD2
TGCGCCAGCAGCCAAACCCCCACTAGCGGGAGGGAGTTCTTC
CASSQTPTSGREFF
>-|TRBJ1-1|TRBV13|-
TGTGCCAGCAGCTTCAGGGATTGGACTGAAGCTTTCTTT
CASSFRDWTEAFF
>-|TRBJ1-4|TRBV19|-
TGTGCCAGTAAAAAACAGGGTGCAACTAATGAAAAACTGTTTTTT
CASKKQGATNEKLFF
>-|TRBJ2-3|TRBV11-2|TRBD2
TGTGCCAGCAGCCGACGGACTAGCGGGACCACAGATACGCAGTATTTT
CASSRRTSGTTDTQYF
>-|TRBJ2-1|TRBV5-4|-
TGTGCCAGCAAACACAGGGGGGGGGAGTCCTACAATGAGCAGTTCTTC
CASKHRGGESYNEQFF
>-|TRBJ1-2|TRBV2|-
TGTGCCAGCAGTGGAAGCGGGCTCTATGGCTACACCTTC
CASSGSGLYGYTF
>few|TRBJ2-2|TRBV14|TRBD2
TGTGCCAGCAGCCAAGCTAGCGGGAGCGTCACCGGGGAGCTGTTTTTT
CASSQASGSVTGELFF
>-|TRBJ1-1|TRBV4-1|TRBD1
TGCGCCAGCAGCCAAGCTAGGGACAGGAGGGGAGGCGCTTTCTTT
CASSQARDRRGGAFF
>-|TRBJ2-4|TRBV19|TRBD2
TGTGCCAGTAGTTCCCTTACTAGCGGGGCGGCCAAAAACATTCAGTACTTC
CASSSLTSGAAKNIQYF
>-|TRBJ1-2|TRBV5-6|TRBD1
TGTGCCAGCAGCCCCGGACAGGGCAGAGGCTACACCTTC
CASSPGQGRGYTF
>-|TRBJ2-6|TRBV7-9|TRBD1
TGTGCCAGCACCAGGGACAGGGGACGTACTGGGGCCAACGTCCTGACTTTC
CASTRDRGRTGANVLTF
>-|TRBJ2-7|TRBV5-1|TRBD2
TGCGCCAGCAGCAACGGACTAGCGGGGGGCAGCTCCTACGAGCAGTACTTC
CASSNGLAGGSSYEQYF
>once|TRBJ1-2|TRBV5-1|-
TGCGCCAGCAGCTTGTCATCCAGGGGACCCTATGGCTACACCTTC
CASSLSSRGPYGYTF
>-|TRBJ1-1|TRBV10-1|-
TGCGCCAGCACTAGCGTCGCTGAGGCTTTCTTT
CASTSVAEAFF
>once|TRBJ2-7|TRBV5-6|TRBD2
TGTGCCAGCAGCTTGTATGGTGCGGCCCGGGGGGAGAACGAGCAGTACTTC
CASSLYGAARGENEQYF